These 25 T cell receptor beta chains were sequenced from one sample in a study of shared clonotypes between healthy human individuals. Produced via immunoSEQ multiplex PCR; TCRdb's table is partial and in-frame only. The sample has 2 million to 2.5 million clones; 85% to 95% are singletons. The specimen sequenced was naive CD4+ T cells from PBMCs. Regarding subset: CD45RA+ positively selected. The receptors derive from a man aged 18 to 30 in good health. Some clones in this sample may be carry-over from other donors' samples.

This clone was recorded only once. J is TRBJ2-1 and V is TRBV10-3, with TRBD1 matching 7 bases. The trim removed 7 bases at V and 3 bases at J, leaving 6 bases unmatched. This CDR3 is built from 14 residues. In germline, CDR1 is ENHRY, CDR2 SYGVKD. The CDR3 spells CAIKGTEGYNEQFF. The CDR3 bases are TGTGCCATCAAGGGGACAGAGGGCTACAATGAGCAGTTCTTC.

The gene calls are TRBV5-1 and TRBJ2-5; 11 nucleotides align to TRBD1. After removal of 1 base from V and 4 bases from J, the junction contained 6 bases not matched to a gene. This CDR3 spans 16 amino acids. The germline V gene has CDR1 SGHRS and CDR2 YFSETQ. CDR3 nucleotides: TGCGCCAGCAGCTTGTTAGGACAGGGGGCTCTAGAGACCCAGTACTTC. Translating it yields CASSLLGQGALETQYF.

This chain connects TRBV5-1 to TRBJ1-4; D perhaps matches TRBD1 (5 bases). Germline V gene data show CDR1 as SGHRS and CDR2 as YFSETQ. Trimming pared 5 bases from V and 7 bases from J, leaving 18 bases between. This CDR3 region has 15 residues. The CDR3 bases are TGCGCCAGCAGTCGGACGACAGACCGGGGTGAAAAACTGTTTTTT. This translates into CASSRTTDRGEKLFF.

The V gene is TRBV28, the J gene TRBJ2-7, with a possible D match to TRBD2 (6 bases). V lost 2 bases to trimming and J lost 4 bases, with 12 bases between them. The CDR3 totals 14 residues. Per the germline V gene, CDR1 is MDHEN and CDR2 is SYDVKM. In DNA, the CDR3 is TGTGCCAGCAGTTTAGCGGGGAGAGATTACGAGCAGTACTTC. The encoded protein is CASSLAGRDYEQYF. The full variable domain, its missing parts supplied by reference TRBV28 and TRBJ2-7, is DVKVTQSSRYLVKRTGEKVFLECVQDMDHENMFWYRQDPGLGLRLIYFSYDVKMKEKGDIPEGYSVSREKKERFSLILESASTNQTSMYLCASSLAGRDYEQYFGPGTRLTVT.

The gene calls are TRBV18 and TRBJ1-2; 7 nucleotides agree with TRBD1. CDR3 length: 16 amino acids. Germline CDR1 reads KGHSH; CDR2 reads LQKENI. Unmatched junction bases numbered 8, after V lost 3 bases and J lost 1 base. CDR3: CASSPTGTELNYGYTF. Here the CDR3 DNA reads TGTGCCAGCTCACCTACCGGGACAGAGCTTAACTATGGCTACACCTTC.

The V call is TRBV29-1, the J call TRBJ2-3; 14 nucleotides match TRBD2. Germline assignment: CDR1 SQVTM and CDR2 ANQGSEA. The CDR3 loop spans 15 amino acids. Germline trimming cut 8 bases from V and 8 bases from J; bases unmatched to any gene: 12. Written as DNA, the CDR3 is TGCAGCTCGAAGCCCGGGACTAGCGGGAGTAGTACGCAGTATTTT. It codes for CSSKPGTSGSSTQYF.

The CDR3 region is CASSFNYEQYF. The CDR3 DNA follows: TGTGCCAGCAGCTTTAACTACGAGCAGTACTTC. J is TRBJ2-7 and V is TRBV12-1. TRBV12-1 is flagged as a pseudogene. The CDR3 spans 11 residues.

The chain combines TRBV28 with TRBJ1-2; D perhaps matches TRBD1 (6 bases). Trimming removed 4 bases from V and 4 bases from J, with 19 bases in between. The CDR3 runs 16 residues. The germline V gene encodes CDR1 MDHEN and CDR2 SYDVKM. The CDR3 reads CASSSSGTSALYGYTF. The CDR3 region has the DNA TGTGCCAGCAGTTCCTCCGGGACAAGTGCCCTCTATGGCTACACCTTC.

The chain links TRBV27 to TRBJ2-1; 7 bases are a match to TRBD2. The CDR3 runs 15 residues. J lost 4 bases, V lost 6 bases, and 9 bases had no gene match. From germline, CDR1 is MNHEY and CDR2 SMNVEV (reference sequence). CDR3 DNA sequence: TGTGCCAGCAGCCCAGGGAGGGCGGTTTACAATGAGCAGTTCTTC. Translated: CASSPGRAVYNEQFF.

The CDR3, as DNA: TGTGCCATCAGGCCGGGACAGGGCCTAGCGGGAGATCCCACAGATACGCAGTATTTT. It codes for CAIRPGQGLAGDPTDTQYF. The rearrangement links TRBV10-3 to TRBJ2-3; D possibly corresponds to TRBD2 (10 bases). The CDR3 has 19 amino acids. Trimming took off 6 bases at V and 2 bases at J, with 27 bases between the two ends. Germline loops: CDR1 ENHRY, CDR2 SYGVKD.

This chain connects TRBV7-2 to TRBJ2-5; 9 positions match TRBD1. V dropped 5 bases and J dropped 5; count of bases not matched to a gene: 9. This CDR3 has 15 amino acids. CDR1 SGHTA and CDR2 FQGNSA come from the germline V gene. The CDR3 DNA is TGTGCCAGCAGCCCCATACAGGGGGCGAGGGAGACCCAGTACTTC. This translates into CASSPIQGARETQYF.

The V and J genes are TRBV7-9 and TRBJ2-7; 9 nucleotides align to TRBD1. Trimming cost V 3 bases and J 6 bases; bases outside gene matches: 3. Germline CDR1 reads SEHNR; CDR2 reads FQNEAQ (reference sequence). This CDR3 has 13 amino acids. CDR3 amino acids: CASSFQTGGEQYF. CDR3 DNA: TGTGCCAGCAGCTTCCAGACAGGGGGCGAGCAGTACTTC.

The chain links TRBV25-1 to TRBJ2-1; TRBD2 agrees at 7 bases. Germline lookup yields CDR1 MGHDK and CDR2 SYGVNS. Trimming removed 5 bases from V and 7 bases from J; junction bases left unmatched: 11. The CDR3 totals 15 residues. CDR3 residues: CASSRSGLGRNEQFF. CDR3 DNA sequence: TGTGCCAGCAGTCGATCAGGACTAGGCCGGAATGAGCAGTTCTTC.

The V and J genes are TRBV6-1 and TRBJ2-7; D is unclear. Germline CDR1 reads MNHNS; CDR2 reads SASEGT. Trimming removed 5 bases from V and 6 bases from J, with 14 bases in between. This CDR3 spans 13 amino acids. DNA of the CDR3: TGTGCCAGCAGTCTCCGCCCCTCCAGCGAGCAGTACTTC. Its protein product is CASSLRPSSEQYF.

The gene calls are TRBV29-1 and TRBJ2-5, with a weak D call TRBD1 (6 bases). Per germline, CDR1 SQVTM and CDR2 ANQGSEA. Trimming stripped 4 bases from V and 3 bases from J, with 15 bases between. The CDR3 runs to 14 residues. CDR3 sequence (DNA): TGCAGCGTTGTCCGCAGGGGCCCGAAAGAGACCCAGTACTTC. It yields the protein CSVVRRGPKETQYF.

This clone was observed once. This sequence joins TRBV18 and TRBJ2-7; D might be TRBD2 (5 bases). This CDR3 has 13 residues. The V and J ends lost 2 bases and 5 bases respectively, with 10 bases between them. CDR1 is KGHSH and CDR2 is LQKENI in the germline V gene. DNA for the CDR3: TGTGCCAGCTCACCAGCCGGGGTCCACGAGCAGTACTTC. The encoded protein is CASSPAGVHEQYF.

This clone has just one count. This chain connects TRBV5-1 to TRBJ2-4; D not resolved. V lost 0 bases and J lost 2, with 9 bases in between. This CDR3 has 15 residues. Germline assignment: CDR1 SGHRS and CDR2 YFSETQ. This CDR3 reads CASSLGRVSKNIQYF. DNA for the CDR3: TGCGCCAGCAGCTTGGGTAGGGTCTCCAAAAACATTCAGTACTTC.

V and J are TRBV6-1 and TRBJ2-4, with a tentative D call TRBD1 (6 bases). This CDR3 is 14 amino acids long. The germline V and J ends were trimmed by 7 bases and 4 bases, with 14 bases remaining between them. The V gene's germline CDR1 is MNHNS and CDR2 SASEGT. In DNA form, the CDR3 reads TGTGCCAGCAATCCCGACAGGCCTAAAAACATTCAGTACTTC. Translation gives CASNPDRPKNIQYF.

The chain recombines TRBV28 with TRBJ2-7, with D possibly TRBD1 on 5 matching bases. Germline CDR1 MDHEN, CDR2 SYDVKM. With 3 bases removed from V and 3 bases from J, the gap between germline ends came to 15 bases. There are 15 residues in the CDR3. CDR3 protein: CASSLMVRVGYEQYF. The CDR3 nucleotides are TGTGCCAGCAGTTTGATGGTCAGGGTTGGCTACGAGCAGTACTTC.

Comment on this clone: This same CDR3 is encoded by further DNA sequences in the sample. The chain links TRBV7-2 to TRBJ2-1; D remains unclear. Trimming took 2 bases from V and 5 from J, leaving 7 bases between them. Germline assignment: CDR1 SGHTA and CDR2 FQGNSA. The CDR3 has 13 amino acids. In nucleotides, the CDR3 is TGTGCCAGCAGCTTAAGCAGGAACAATGAGCAGTTCTTC. Its translation: CASSLSRNNEQFF.

The rearrangement joins TRBV5-6 to TRBJ2-2; D is unclear. CDR3 length: 15 amino acids. The germline V gene encodes CDR1 SGHDT and CDR2 YYEEEE. Trimming took off 0 bases at V and 0 bases at J, with 6 bases between the two ends. CDR3 nucleotide sequence: TGTGCCAGCAGCTTGGCTGCGTCGAACACCGGGGAGCTGTTTTTT. Protein sequence: CASSLAASNTGELFF.

This chain joins TRBV28 and TRBJ1-2; 7 positions agree with TRBD1. The germline gives CDR1 MDHEN, CDR2 SYDVKM. The trim removed 6 bases at V and 8 bases at J, leaving 9 bases unmatched. This CDR3 is 13 amino acids long. CDR3 amino acids: CASSPQGVKGYTF. CDR3 DNA: TGTGCCAGCAGCCCCCAGGGGGTCAAGGGCTACACCTTC.

The rearrangement uses TRBV11-2 and TRBJ1-1; TRBD1 is a possible D gene (6 bases). Per germline, CDR1 SGHAT and CDR2 FQNNGV. Trimming pared 5 bases from V and 1 base from J, leaving 11 bases between. The CDR3 length is 14 residues. The CDR3 region has the DNA TGTGCCAGCAGCGCCACAGGGACGAACACTGAAGCTTTCTTT. Translated: CASSATGTNTEAFF.

The chain employs TRBV5-4 and TRBJ2-5, with TRBD1 identical over 7 bases. V lost 2 bases to trimming and J lost 1 base; unmatched junction nucleotides: 5. The CDR3 is 15 amino acids. Germline lookup yields CDR1 SGHNT and CDR2 YYREEE (reference sequence). The CDR3 nucleotides read TGTGCCAGCAGCTTAGCAGGGGGTTCCCAAGAGACCCAGTACTTC. The encoded protein is CASSLAGGSQETQYF.

CDR3 DNA sequence: TGTGCCAGCAGCCATATAACCGCAGGGATTAACTATGGCTACACCTTC. The encoded protein is CASSHITAGINYGYTF. This chain joins TRBV11-2 and TRBJ1-2, with a possible D match to TRBD1 (5 bases). The CDR3 spans 16 residues. CDR1 is SGHAT and CDR2 is FQNNGV in the germline V gene. Trimming took off 5 bases at V and 1 base at J, with 17 bases between the two ends.